A single sample gave rise to the 30 T cell receptor beta chains below, sequenced in a study of T-cell memory formation after mild COVID-19. TCRdb redid the calling of the 5' RACE reads with MiXCR, one entry per CDR3 protein. The table shows approximately 150,000 distinct CDR3 sequences, with about 19% occurring only once. The sequenced material came from PBMCs or a T cell subset sorted from them (not recorded which). The receptors were gathered from an adult woman who had mild COVID-19 (a few samples of this study predate the infection). Cell type and time point are not known.

J is TRBJ1-6 and V is TRBV7-2; D is undetermined. Between the trimmed V and J ends, which lost 5 bases and 5 bases, there was a span of 16 bases. Germline V gene sequence: CDR1 SGHTA, CDR2 FQGNSA. The CDR3 is 16 amino acids. The CDR3 DNA follows: TGTGCCAGCAGCCCCGGCGTGGCTCTAAATAATTCACCCCTCCACTTT. Amino acids: CASSPGVALNNSPLHF.

This clonotype was seen more than once but under ten times. The rearrangement links TRBV20-1 to TRBJ2-1; 10 bases are a match to TRBD2. The V and J ends lost 2 bases and 10 bases, in that order; junction bases with no gene match: 20. The germline CDR1 and CDR2 sequences are DFQATT and SNEGSKA (reference sequence). The CDR3 spans 18 residues. The DNA for the CDR3 is TGCAGTGCTAGAAGGGATTGGGAAAAGCTAGCGGGAGTAGGAGAGCAGTTCTTC. Amino acids: CSARRDWEKLAGVGEQFF.

This clonotype turned up a few times. This chain joins TRBV20-1 and TRBJ2-7, with a weak D call TRBD1 (6 bases). Deletions cut 6 bases from V and 2 bases from J, with 17 bases between. Germline V lookup: CDR1 DFQATT, CDR2 SNEGSKA (reference sequence). This CDR3 spans 14 amino acids. The CDR3 coding sequence is TGCAGTGCCCTGACAGGAAACTATCCCTACGAGCAGTACTTC. Its translation: CSALTGNYPYEQYF.

V gene TRBV20-1 combines with J gene TRBJ2-5; TRBD1 matches 7 bases. This CDR3 has 15 amino acids. With V trimmed by 5 bases and J by 1 base, 10 bases remained unmatched. The V gene's germline CDR1 is DFQATT and CDR2 SNEGSKA (reference sequence). CDR3 loop: CSASAPGTAQETQYF. CDR3 sequence (DNA): TGCAGTGCTTCCGCGCCCGGGACAGCCCAAGAGACCCAGTACTTC.

This clonotype occurred a few times. The chain couples TRBV5-1 to TRBJ2-3, with 10 bases lining up with TRBD1. The CDR3 contains 16 residues. CDR1 is SGHRS and CDR2 is YFSETQ in the germline V gene. The junction had 10 bases not matched to a gene; V was cut back by 3 bases and J by 6 bases. The CDR3 nucleotides read TGCGCCAGCAGCTCTGACAGGGGGCTAGGAACGGATACGCAGTATTTT. Encoded protein: CASSSDRGLGTDTQYF.

This clonotype was seen only a few times. The J gene is TRBJ2-3, the V gene TRBV20-1; 11 bases line up with TRBD2. V lost 6 bases, J lost 6 bases, and 5 bases stayed unmatched. CDR1 and CDR2 from the germline V gene are DFQATT and SNEGSKA (reference sequence). The CDR3 runs 13 residues. As DNA, the CDR3 is TGCAGTGCCAGACTAGCGGGGACGGATACGCAGTATTTT. It codes for CSARLAGTDTQYF.

The rearrangement links TRBV3-1 to TRBJ2-1, with 8 bases that match TRBD2. Looked up from germline, CDR1 is LGHDT and CDR2 is YNNKEL (reference sequence). This CDR3 region has 15 residues. V lost 6 bases to trimming and J lost 10 bases; unmatched junction nucleotides: 14. CDR3 in DNA: TGTGCCAGCAGTCACACGGGACTAGTACGACGAGAGCAGTTCTTC. Translated: CASSHTGLVRREQFF.

In its sample, this clonotype was seen many times. The CDR3 DNA sequence: TGTGCCAGCAGCTTAAGGGCGGATACGCAGTATTTT. It yields the protein CASSLRADTQYF. This chain connects TRBV7-3 to TRBJ2-3, with D unclear. The V end was cut by 1 base, the J end by 6 bases, with 5 bases between. The CDR3 totals 12 residues. The germline CDR1 and CDR2 sequences are SGHTA and FQGTGA.

The chain is built from TRBV15 and TRBJ2-2; 9 bases align to TRBD2. Trimming took 2 bases from V and 5 from J; bases not matched to a gene: 6. The CDR3 consists of 16 residues. Germline CDR1 reads LNHNV; CDR2 reads YYDKDF (reference sequence). This CDR3 reads CATSRRERGATGELFF. The CDR3 coding sequence is TGTGCCACCAGCAGAAGAGAGCGGGGGGCTACCGGGGAGCTGTTTTTT.

The chain recombines TRBV4-3 with TRBJ1-2; 8 positions agree with TRBD1. Germline-derived CDR1 and CDR2 are LGHNA and YSLEER. The CDR3 is 14 residues long. Germline trimming cut 4 bases from V and 8 bases from J; bases unmatched to any gene: 9. CDR3: CASSPDRGSRGYTF. CDR3 nucleotide sequence: TGCGCCAGCAGCCCTGACAGGGGATCTCGCGGCTACACCTTC.

This clonotype was counted at least ten times. This sequence joins TRBV9 and TRBJ2-2; D unclear. This CDR3 contains 14 residues. V lost 4 bases and J 0 bases, leaving 7 bases between the germline ends. Germline V gene data show CDR1 as SGDLS and CDR2 as YYNGEE. The CDR3 here is CASSRAPNTGELFF. The DNA for the CDR3 is TGTGCCAGCAGCCGCGCGCCGAACACCGGGGAGCTGTTTTTT.

The chain couples TRBV3-1 to TRBJ1-2; 10 nucleotides match TRBD1. V lost 4 bases, J lost 7 bases, and 15 bases stayed unmatched. Germline CDR1 is LGHDT and CDR2 is YNNKEL (reference sequence). The CDR3 length is 17 residues. In nucleotides, the CDR3 is TGTGCCAGCAGCCTAAGTGAACTGGACAGGGGGATGCGTGGCTACACCTTC. It yields the protein CASSLSELDRGMRGYTF.

This clonotype showed up just a few times. This chain uses TRBV11-2 with TRBJ2-5, with 12 bases aligning to TRBD2. V shed 4 bases, J shed 5 bases, and the junction held 8 bases outside the gene matches. CDR1 and CDR2 (germline): SGHAT, FQNNGV. The CDR3 covers 16 residues. This chain's CDR3 is CASSWSLAGGPETQYF. The CDR3 DNA reads TGTGCCAGCAGCTGGTCGCTAGCGGGGGGGCCGGAGACCCAGTACTTC.

The J gene is TRBJ2-7, the V gene TRBV7-2; D may match TRBD1 or TRBD2 (5 bases each). V lost 5 bases to trimming and J lost 0 bases, with 17 bases between them. The CDR3 has 16 residues. Per germline, CDR1 SGHTA and CDR2 FQGNSA. The DNA of the CDR3 is TGTGCCAGCAGCCCCACCCAGTTGGGACCCTCCTACGAGCAGTACTTC. This translates into CASSPTQLGPSYEQYF.

This chain's CDR3 is CASSADRWNTEAFF. The CDR3 DNA follows: TGTGCCAGCAGCGCCGACAGATGGAACACTGAAGCTTTCTTT. This rearrangement joins TRBV9 to TRBJ1-1; TRBD1 is a possible D gene (5 bases). The V end was cut by 3 bases, the J end by 1 base, with 10 bases between. The CDR3 covers 14 residues. Germline-derived CDR1 and CDR2 are SGDLS and YYNGEE.

The table lists this clonotype with a few counts. This rearrangement joins TRBV5-1 to TRBJ2-7; the D is unclear. The germline CDR1 and CDR2 sequences are SGHRS and YFSETQ. The CDR3 has 13 amino acids. Trimming removed 6 bases from V and 1 base from J, with 11 bases in between. In DNA, the CDR3 is TGCGCCAGCAAAAGAGACGGGTCCTACGAGCAGTACTTC. Protein sequence: CASKRDGSYEQYF.

J is TRBJ1-3 and V is TRBV19; D is perhaps TRBD1 (6 bases). The CDR3 runs to 15 residues. Trimming removed 8 bases from V and 1 base from J, with 15 bases in between. The germline V gene has CDR1 LNHDA and CDR2 SQIVND (reference sequence). CDR3 protein: CASSSQQGSGNTIYF. CDR3 coding DNA: TGTGCCAGTTCTTCTCAACAGGGATCTGGAAACACCATATATTTT.

V and J are TRBV29-1 and TRBJ1-1; 7 bases agree with TRBD1. Germline V gene data show CDR1 as SQVTM and CDR2 as ANQGSEA. The ends lost 5 bases at V and 5 bases at J; junction bases unmatched: 8. CDR3 length: 13 residues. CDR3 sequence: CSVRRQGGTEAFF. DNA of the CDR3: TGCAGCGTTAGAAGACAGGGAGGAACTGAAGCTTTCTTT.

This clonotype has a handful of counts. This chain joins TRBV18 and TRBJ2-1; D not certain. The CDR3 consists of 11 residues. Trimming took 5 bases from V and 8 from J, leaving 7 bases between them. CDR1 KGHSH and CDR2 LQKENI come from the germline V gene. The CDR3 region is CASSTKDEQFF. The CDR3 bases are TGTGCCAGCTCAACCAAGGATGAGCAGTTCTTC. Full variable domain (outside the CDR3, taken from reference TRBV18 and TRBJ2-1): NAGVMQNPRHLVRRRGQEARLRCSPMKGHSHVYWYRQLPEEGLKFMVYLQKENIIDESGMPKERFSAEFPKEGPSILRIQQVVRGDSAAYFCASSTKDEQFFGPGTRLTVL.

The genes are TRBV20-1 and TRBJ1-1; D is possibly TRBD1 (6 bases). V was pared by 5 bases and J by 4 bases, with 23 bases between. The CDR3 has 16 residues. CDR1 and CDR2 (germline): DFQATT, SNEGSKA (reference sequence). As DNA, the CDR3 is TGCAGTGCTCCTCCGGGGGGCTCTGCCGGCGGCACTGAAGCTTTCTTT. It codes for CSAPPGGSAGGTEAFF.

This chain joins TRBV7-3 and TRBJ2-5; D ambiguous. The CDR3 covers 13 residues. Germline loops: CDR1 SGHTA, CDR2 FQGTGA. V was shortened by 2 bases and J by 4 bases, with 8 bases between the two germline ends. This CDR3 reads CASSLDRRETQYF. Written as DNA, the CDR3 is TGTGCCAGCAGCTTAGACCGGCGAGAGACCCAGTACTTC. Filled out from reference TRBV7-3 and TRBJ2-5, the complete variable domain reads GAGVSQTPSNKVTEKGKYVELRCDPISGHTALYWYRQSLGQGPEFLIYFQGTGAADDSGLPNDRFFAVRPEGSVSTLKIQRTERGDSAVYLCASSLDRRETQYFGPGTRLLVL.

This clonotype was observed a few times. This sequence joins TRBV18 and TRBJ1-4, with D uncertain. The V gene's germline CDR1 is KGHSH and CDR2 LQKENI. This CDR3 is 15 amino acids long. V dropped 3 bases and J dropped 5 bases, with 13 bases sitting between them. Written as DNA, the CDR3 is TGTGCCAGCTCACCCCAGGACGGACCGAATGAAAAACTGTTTTTT. As protein: CASSPQDGPNEKLFF.

The chain uses TRBV5-4 and TRBJ1-4, with D unclear. This CDR3 region has 15 residues. Germline V lookup: CDR1 SGHNT, CDR2 YYREEE (reference sequence). V was shortened by 4 bases and J by 8 bases, with 18 bases between the two germline ends. The CDR3, as DNA: TGTGCCAGCAGCGTTCGCAGAGGGATTCAAGAAAAACTGTTTTTT. Translating it yields CASSVRRGIQEKLFF.

The V gene is TRBV14, the J gene TRBJ2-7; TRBD2 matches at 8 bases. CDR3 length: 13 amino acids. Germline loops: CDR1 SGHDN, CDR2 FVKESK. The CDR3 loop reads CAVGTGGPYEQYF. As DNA, the CDR3 is TGTGCTGTAGGGACGGGAGGGCCCTACGAGCAGTACTTC.

The V gene is TRBV14, the J gene TRBJ2-5; TRBD2 matches at 14 bases. Germline CDR1 SGHDN, CDR2 FVKESK. This CDR3 comprises 16 residues. V was clipped by 5 bases and J by 5 bases; unmatched bases: 7. The CDR3 region is CASSSTGLAGAETQYF. CDR3 sequence (DNA): TGTGCCAGCAGCTCCACGGGACTAGCGGGGGCGGAGACCCAGTACTTC.

This clonotype was found a few times. This rearrangement joins TRBV3-1 to TRBJ2-7, with 8 bases matching TRBD1. CDR1 and CDR2 from the germline V gene are LGHDT and YNNKEL (reference sequence). V was pared by 4 bases and J by 4 bases, with 6 bases of the junction left unmatched. The CDR3 length is 14 residues. The CDR3 loop is CASSLGQGVYEQYF. For the CDR3, the DNA is TGTGCCAGCAGCCTAGGACAGGGTGTTTACGAGCAGTACTTC.

This clonotype was detected only a few times. The gene calls are TRBV6-5 and TRBJ1-3; D is perhaps TRBD1 (5 bases). CDR3 length equals 14 residues. Trimming cost V 5 bases and J 0 bases, with 8 bases left between them. CDR1 and CDR2 from the germline V gene are MNHEY and SVGAGI. CDR3 bases: TGTGCCAGCAGTCCCCAGGGCTCTGGAAACACCATATATTTT. This gives the protein CASSPQGSGNTIYF.

This clonotype was counted at least ten times. The V call is TRBV7-9, the J call TRBJ2-1; 10 bases map to TRBD2. The J segment lost 9 bases and the V segment lost 6 bases, leaving 5 bases of the junction unmatched. The germline V gene encodes CDR1 SEHNR and CDR2 FQNEAQ (reference sequence). This CDR3 comprises 13 residues. Here the CDR3 reads CASRQRGGSEQFF. In DNA, the CDR3 is TGTGCCAGCAGGCAGCGGGGGGGAAGTGAGCAGTTCTTC.

In its sample, this clonotype was seen many times. The chain couples TRBV5-1 to TRBJ2-7; TRBD1 aligns across 7 bases. The V gene's germline CDR1 is SGHRS and CDR2 YFSETQ. V dropped 4 bases and J dropped 2; count of bases not matched to a gene: 6. The CDR3 covers 14 residues. CDR3 in DNA: TGCGCCAGCAGCCGAGGGACAGCGCCCTACGAGCAGTACTTC. Protein sequence: CASSRGTAPYEQYF. Together with reference TRBV5-1 and TRBJ2-7, the CDR3 gives the full variable domain: KAGVTQTPRYLIKTRGQQVTLSCSPISGHRSVSWYQQTPGQGLQFLFEYFSETQRNKGNFPGRFSGRQFSNSRSEMNVSTLELGDSALYLCASSRGTAPYEQYFGPGTRLTVT.

The table lists this clonotype with a few counts. This chain connects TRBV6-5 to TRBJ1-6, with D perhaps matching TRBD1 (6 bases). V gave up 10 bases and J gave up 16 bases, with 20 bases separating them. Germline CDR1 and CDR2: MNHEY and SVGAGI. CDR3 length: 12 residues. The CDR3 is CATLAIQGGLHF. DNA of the CDR3: TGTGCCACACTTGCCATACAGGGAGGACTCCACTTT.